The 24 T cell receptor beta chains below were found in one sample sequenced in a study of regulatory T cells in long-lasting Graves disease (dated by TCRdb to 2020 to 2022). Libraries were made using multiplex PCR. Sequencing relied on an Illumina HiSeq 4000. To build TCR beta libraries, CDR3 regions were amplified by Arm-PCR using iRepertoire HTBI primers. In TCRdb, the public reads were trimmed at Q25 with fastp and aligned with MiXCR, with productive beta chains retained. Every entry covers one CDR3 protein and lists the most common genes and DNA from its rows. This sample gives approximately 300,000 distinct CDR3 sequences in total; 15% to 20% of them show up just once. In total, the top ten clones hold around 37% of the sample. According to the study, the label for this sample's time point signals: newly diagnosed GD, antithyroid drugs for less than 3 months. For both TCR sequencing and RNA sequencing, RNA was extracted from PBMCs using TRIzol.

Sequenced material: peripheral blood mononuclear cells (PBMCs), taken at new diagnosis, from a patient treated with antithyroid drugs. These receptors all stem from a female donor with Graves disease.

This clonotype has at least ten counts. The chain joins TRBV6-2 or TRBV6-3 to TRBJ2-7; D gene uncertain. The CDR3 totals 14 residues. V lost 5 bases to trimming and J lost 0 bases, with 11 bases between them. From germline, CDR1 is MNHEY and CDR2 SVGEGT. CDR3 in amino acids: CASSEGESSYEQYF. The DNA of the CDR3 is TGTGCCAGCAGTGAAGGAGAGAGCTCCTACGAGCAGTACTTC.

This clonotype was counted at least ten times. This rearrangement joins TRBV29-1 to TRBJ2-2; D may match TRBD1 or TRBD2 (6 bases each). The CDR3 consists of 18 residues. CDR1 SQVTM and CDR2 ANQGSEA come from the germline V gene. The CDR3 loop is CSALGGRTSEVGAGELFF. The CDR3 DNA reads as TGCAGTGCCTTGGGGGGCAGGACCTCGGAAGTCGGGGCCGGGGAGCTGTTTTTT.

The V call is TRBV28, the J call TRBJ2-3, with 7 bases fitting TRBD2. The germline CDR1 and CDR2 sequences are MDHEN and SYDVKM. CDR3 length: 14 amino acids. The V gene end was trimmed by 4 bases and the J gene end by 1 base; junction bases not matched to a gene: 2. The CDR3 loop is CASSWLAGTDTQYF. The CDR3 DNA follows: TGTGCCAGCAGTTGGCTAGCGGGCACAGATACGCAGTATTTT.

This sequence joins TRBV19 and TRBJ2-1; D is possibly TRBD2 (6 bases). Trimming removed 5 bases from V and 7 bases from J, with 15 bases in between. The germline V gene encodes CDR1 LNHDA and CDR2 SQIVND (reference sequence). The CDR3 length is 14 residues. The CDR3 protein is CASSPGGLGNEQFF. The CDR3 bases are TGTGCCAGTAGTCCTGGAGGGTTGGGGAATGAGCAGTTCTTC.

This clonotype was counted a few times. This chain joins TRBV29-1 and TRBJ2-1; a weak D match, TRBD2 (5 bases). Deletions cut 4 bases from V and 0 bases from J, with 10 bases between. The CDR3 contains 14 residues. Germline V gene lookup returns CDR1 SQVTM and CDR2 ANQGSEA. The CDR3 bases are TGCAGCGTTGTCGGGATCACCTCCTACAATGAGCAGTTCTTC. It encodes CSVVGITSYNEQFF.

This clonotype was seen at least ten times. This sequence joins TRBV20-1 and TRBJ2-4; 8 bases match TRBD2. Looked up from germline, CDR1 is DFQATT and CDR2 is SNEGSKA (reference sequence). This CDR3 spans 15 amino acids. The J segment lost 1 base and the V segment lost 3 bases, leaving 5 bases of the junction unmatched. CDR3 nucleotides: TGCAGTGCTAGCGGGAGGGCCTGGGCCAAAAACATTCAGTACTTC. Its protein is CSASGRAWAKNIQYF.

At least ten counts were recorded for this clonotype. The J gene is TRBJ2-1, the V gene TRBV7-9; 7 bases are shared with TRBD2. The CDR3 sequence is 13 residues long. Trimming removed 5 bases from V and 6 bases from J; junction bases left unmatched: 4. CDR1 SEHNR and CDR2 FQNEAQ come from the germline V gene (reference sequence). The CDR3 nucleotides read TGTGCCAGCAGCCCCACTAGCGTCAATGAGCAGTTCTTC. Protein sequence: CASSPTSVNEQFF.

The table lists this clonotype with many counts. The genes are TRBV10-1 and TRBJ2-2; TRBD2 aligns across 8 bases. Germline CDR1 and CDR2: WNHNN and SYGVQD (reference sequence). The CDR3 extends over 17 amino acids. With 0 bases clipped from V and 7 bases from J, the junction kept 10 bases outside the gene matches. This CDR3 reads CASSESPGLVRIGELFF. In DNA, the CDR3 is TGCGCCAGCAGTGAGTCTCCGGGACTAGTGCGTATCGGGGAGCTGTTTTTT.

Turning to this clonotype: With a much larger clone just one base away, this may be a read error. The chain links TRBV7-9 to TRBJ1-1; TRBD1 aligns across 10 bases. This CDR3 comprises 16 residues. Germline assignment: CDR1 SEHNR and CDR2 FQNEAQ (reference sequence). CDR3 nucleotides: TGTGCCAGCAGCTCATCATCGGGACAGGGGATATTTGAAGCTTCCTTT. As protein: CASSSSSGQGIFEASF.

This clonotype was counted only a few times. This could be a read error, since a much larger clone is one nucleotide away. The chain carries TRBV3-1 and TRBJ2-3; TRBD2 matches 10 bases. Per the germline V gene, CDR1 is LGHDT and CDR2 is YNNKEL (reference sequence). With 2 bases clipped from V and 6 bases from J, the junction kept 5 bases outside the gene matches. The CDR3 length is 15 residues. In DNA form, the CDR3 reads TGTGCCAGCAGCCAACTAGCGGGAGAGTGTGATACGCAGTATTTT. Its protein product is CASSQLAGECDTQYF.

This clonotype appeared many times. The rearrangement joins TRBV6-2 or TRBV6-3 to TRBJ2-2; 8 bases line up with TRBD2. Germline CDR1 MNHEY, CDR2 SVGEGT. The CDR3 runs 14 residues. V was pared by 8 bases and J by 6 bases, with 8 bases of the junction left unmatched. The CDR3 loop reads CASWSGRGPGELFF. CDR3 in DNA: TGTGCCAGCTGGAGCGGGAGAGGCCCCGGGGAGCTGTTTTTT.

For this clonotype: The junction shows a germline mismatch at one end, possibly a read error. The V gene is TRBV5-4, the J gene TRBJ2-7; 7 positions agree with TRBD2. Per the germline V gene, CDR1 is SGHNT and CDR2 is YYREEE (reference sequence). This CDR3 has 12 residues. The CDR3 nucleotides are TGTGCCAGCAGCTCTACTGTGGGAGGGCCGGACTTC. Its protein product is CASSSTVGGPDF.

This clonotype was counted at least ten times. The rearrangement uses TRBV15 and TRBJ2-5, with D maybe TRBD1 (6 bases). Trimming pared 0 bases from V and 5 bases from J, leaving 10 bases between. The CDR3 spans 14 residues. Looked up from germline, CDR1 is LNHNV and CDR2 is YYDKDF (reference sequence). The CDR3 loop reads CATSRDARGETQYF. CDR3 nucleotides: TGTGCCACCAGCAGAGATGCTAGGGGGGAGACCCAGTACTTC. Variable domain in full (rest from reference TRBV15 and TRBJ2-5): DAMVIQNPRYQVTQFGKPVTLSCSQTLNHNVMYWYQQKSSQAPKLLFHYYDKDFNNEADTPDNFQSRRPNTSFCFLDIRSPGLGDTAMYLCATSRDARGETQYFGPGTRLLVL.

This chain connects TRBV20-1 to TRBJ2-1; possible D gene TRBD1, 6 bases. Germline-derived CDR1 and CDR2 are DFQATT and SNEGSKA (reference sequence). This CDR3 has 19 amino acids. V lost 1 base and J 0 bases, leaving 22 bases between the germline ends. CDR3: CSARARPTTGLISYNEQFF. The CDR3 DNA reads TGCAGTGCTAGAGCGAGGCCCACCACAGGGCTAATCTCCTACAATGAGCAGTTCTTC.

This clonotype was recorded many times. This chain uses TRBV15 with TRBJ2-3; 10 bases fit TRBD1. This CDR3 spans 14 amino acids. V shed 11 bases and J 2 bases; nucleotides not matched to a gene: 7. Germline V gene sequence: CDR1 LNHNV, CDR2 YYDKDF (reference sequence). CDR3 in amino acids: CASWTGGHTDTQYF. Here the CDR3 DNA reads TGTGCCTCCTGGACAGGGGGTCACACAGATACGCAGTATTTT.

The sample holds many counts of this clonotype. The chain carries TRBV30 and TRBJ2-2; maybe TRBD2 (5 bases). Deletions cut 0 bases from V and 5 bases from J, with 13 bases between. Germline assignment: CDR1 GTSNPN and CDR2 SVGIG (reference sequence). The CDR3 extends over 15 amino acids. CDR3: CAWSVARGRTGELFF. The DNA of the CDR3 is TGTGCCTGGAGTGTAGCCCGGGGTCGGACCGGGGAGCTGTTTTTT.

This clonotype has at least ten counts. The V call is TRBV2, the J call TRBJ1-2; D is ambiguous. This CDR3 region has 12 residues. Looked up from germline, CDR1 is SNHLY and CDR2 is FYNNEI. V dropped 4 bases and J dropped 8 bases, with 11 bases sitting between them. Here the CDR3 DNA reads TGTGCCAGCAGTGTGACAACGCGAGGCTACACCTTC. Its translation: CASSVTTRGYTF.

In its sample, this clonotype was seen many times. The V call is TRBV7-2, the J call TRBJ2-3; 7 bases fit TRBD2. Trimming at V came to 5 bases and at J to 2 bases, leaving 4 bases not matched to a gene. Germline CDR1 is SGHTA and CDR2 is FQGNSA. CDR3 size: 14 residues. The CDR3 DNA reads TGTGCCAGCAGCCCCGGACTAGTCACAGATACGCAGTATTTT. It specifies CASSPGLVTDTQYF.

The chain carries TRBV29-1 and TRBJ2-1; no clear D gene. The germline V gene encodes CDR1 SQVTM and CDR2 ANQGSEA. Trimming shortened V by 3 bases and J by 5 bases, and 11 bases separated the two germline ends. The CDR3 is made up of 13 amino acids. The CDR3 sequence: CSVEKDRNNEQFF. CDR3 bases: TGCAGCGTTGAGAAAGATAGAAACAATGAGCAGTTCTTC.

This clonotype was counted many times. V and J are TRBV7-9 and TRBJ2-5; D is perhaps TRBD1 (5 bases). Trimming shortened V by 4 bases and J by 0 bases, and 15 bases separated the two germline ends. Per germline, CDR1 SEHNR and CDR2 FQNEAQ (reference sequence). This CDR3 comprises 16 residues. CDR3 bases: TGTGCCAGCAGCTCCCAAACCGCAGGGTACCAAGAGACCCAGTACTTC. Amino acids: CASSSQTAGYQETQYF.

This clonotype has ten or more counts. Here the CDR3 reads CASSRQLHGRDTIYF. Written as DNA, the CDR3 is TGTGCCAGCAGCAGACAGCTCCACGGACGTGACACCATATATTTT. J is TRBJ1-3 and V is TRBV6-8; a weak D match, TRBD1 (5 bases). This CDR3 is built from 15 residues. Between the trimmed V and J ends, which lost 6 bases and 8 bases, there was a span of 20 bases. In germline, CDR1 is MNHGY, CDR2 SAAAGT.

The sample holds many counts of this clonotype. J is TRBJ2-7 and V is TRBV3-1; a weak D match, TRBD1 (6 bases). Germline V gives CDR1 LGHDT, CDR2 YNNKEL (reference sequence). The CDR3 has 14 residues. V lost 5 bases, J lost 2 bases, and 13 bases lay in between. In DNA, the CDR3 is TGTGCCAGCAGCGCCGGACAGTTTGCCTACGAGCAGTACTTC. It yields the protein CASSAGQFAYEQYF.

This clonotype was seen ten or more times. This chain uses TRBV2 with TRBJ2-7; no definite D call. CDR1 is SNHLY, CDR2 FYNNEI, per germline. CDR3 length: 11 amino acids. The germline V and J ends were trimmed by 7 bases and 3 bases, with 7 bases remaining between them. The CDR3 DNA sequence: TGTGCCAGCAAAGAGAACTACGAGCAGTACTTC. This translates into CASKENYEQYF.

This sequence joins TRBV12-3 or TRBV12-4 and TRBJ2-3; D remains unclear. V was cut by 6 bases and J by 12 bases, with 28 bases left in between. The CDR3 spans 16 residues. CDR3 nucleotides: TGTGCCAGCAGCCCTCTAACCCGCCCGAGCACAGATGCTCAGTATTTT. It specifies CASSPLTRPSTDAQYF.